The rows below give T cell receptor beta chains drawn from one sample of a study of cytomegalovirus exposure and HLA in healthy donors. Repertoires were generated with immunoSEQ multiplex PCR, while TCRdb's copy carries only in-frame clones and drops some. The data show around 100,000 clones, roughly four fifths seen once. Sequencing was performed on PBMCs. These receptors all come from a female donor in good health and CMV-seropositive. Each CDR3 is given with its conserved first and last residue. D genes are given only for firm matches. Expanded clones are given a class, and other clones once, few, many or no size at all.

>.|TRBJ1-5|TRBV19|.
CASSISPGDQPQHF
TGTGCCAGTAGTATTAGCCCAGGGGATCAGCCCCAGCATTTT
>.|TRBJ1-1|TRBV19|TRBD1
CASSSPGQGDTEAFF
TGTGCCAGTAGTTCTCCGGGACAGGGTGATACTGAAGCTTTCTTT
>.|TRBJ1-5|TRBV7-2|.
CASSLNKNQPQHF
TGTGCCAGCAGCTTAAACAAAAATCAGCCCCAGCATTTT
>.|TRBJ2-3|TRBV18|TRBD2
CASSPGLAGSTDTQYF
TGTGCCAGCTCACCTGGACTAGCGGGTAGCACAGATACGCAGTATTTT
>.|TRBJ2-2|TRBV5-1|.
CASSSTPTGELFF
TGCGCCAGCAGCTCGACTCCGACCGGGGAGCTGTTTTTT
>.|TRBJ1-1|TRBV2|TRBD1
CAIGQAQTEAFF
TGTGCCATCGGACAGGCCCAGACTGAAGCTTTCTTT
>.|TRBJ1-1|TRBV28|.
CASSRLREAFF
TGTGCCAGCAGTCGATTGCGTGAGGCTTTCTTT
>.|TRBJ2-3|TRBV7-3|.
CASSLTLDTDTQYF
TGTGCCAGCAGCTTAACCCTAGACACAGATACGCAGTATTTT
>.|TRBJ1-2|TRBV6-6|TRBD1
CASSPTGDNYGYTF
TGTGCCAGCAGCCCTACAGGGGATAACTATGGCTACACCTTC
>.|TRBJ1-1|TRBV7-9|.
CASIGGYETEAFF
TGTGCCAGCATCGGTGGTTACGAAACTGAAGCTTTCTTT
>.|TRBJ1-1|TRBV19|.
CASSIDGQANTEAFF
TGTGCCAGTAGTATAGATGGGCAGGCGAACACTGAAGCTTTCTTT
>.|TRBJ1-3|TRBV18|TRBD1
CASSRDRASGNTIYF
TGTGCCAGCTCGCGGGACAGGGCCTCTGGAAACACCATATATTTT
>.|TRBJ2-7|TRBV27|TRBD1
CASSLRTGGNEQYF
TGTGCCAGCAGTTTAAGGACAGGGGGCAACGAGCAGTACTTC
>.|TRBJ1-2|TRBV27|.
CASNHRGTDLNGYTF
TGTGCCAGCAACCACCGAGGGACTGACCTTAATGGCTACACCTTC
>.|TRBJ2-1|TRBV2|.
CASSRLTSYNEQFF
TGTGCCAGCAGCAGACTGACCTCCTACAATGAGCAGTTCTTC
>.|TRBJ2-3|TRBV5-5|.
CASFLGGGARDTQYF
TGTGCCAGCTTCTTAGGTGGGGGGGCAAGAGATACGCAGTATTTT
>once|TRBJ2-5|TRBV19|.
CASSMGLTETQYF
TGTGCCAGTAGTATGGGGCTAACAGAGACCCAGTACTTC
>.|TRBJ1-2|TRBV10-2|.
CASSESPRGRGSGYTF
TGCGCCAGCAGTGAGTCTCCTAGAGGAAGGGGATCTGGCTACACCTTC
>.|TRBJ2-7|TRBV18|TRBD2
CASSPQRGFYEQYF
TGTGCCAGCTCACCCCAGCGGGGGTTCTACGAGCAGTACTTC
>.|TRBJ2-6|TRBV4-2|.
CASSQDNELRPSGANVLTF
TGTGCCAGCAGCCAAGATAATGAGCTTCGCCCCTCTGGGGCCAACGTCCTGACTTTC
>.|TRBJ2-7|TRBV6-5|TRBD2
CASSYSVAGGYEQYF
TGTGCCAGCAGTTACTCGGTTGCGGGAGGCTACGAGCAGTACTTC
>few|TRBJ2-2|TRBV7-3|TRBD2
CASSSQGGRTNTGELFF
TGTGCCAGCAGCTCGCAAGGCGGGAGAACGAACACCGGGGAGCTGTTTTTT
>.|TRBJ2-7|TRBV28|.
CASSLIGNYEQYF
TGTGCCAGCAGTTTGATAGGCAACTACGAGCAGTACTTC
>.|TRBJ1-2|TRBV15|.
CATSGYREEGGYTF
TGTGCCACCAGCGGATACAGGGAAGAAGGTGGCTACACCTTC
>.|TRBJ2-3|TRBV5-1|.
CASSLEDSSTDTQYF
TGCGCCAGCAGCTTGGAGGACAGTAGCACAGATACGCAGTATTTT
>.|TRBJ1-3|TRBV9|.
CASSARAKQGPGNTIYF
TGTGCCAGCAGTGCCAGGGCAAAACAGGGCCCTGGAAACACCATATATTTT
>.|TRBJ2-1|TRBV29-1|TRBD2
CSAGTSLNNEQFF
TGCAGCGCCGGGACTAGCCTGAACAATGAGCAGTTCTTC
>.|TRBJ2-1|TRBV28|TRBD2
CASSPSGVSYNEQFF
TGTGCCAGCAGTCCCAGCGGGGTCTCCTACAATGAGCAGTTCTTC
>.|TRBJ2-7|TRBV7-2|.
CASSFSEINYEQYF
TGTGCCAGCAGCTTCTCCGAGATTAACTACGAGCAGTACTTC
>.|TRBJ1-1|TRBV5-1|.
CATSFGTGSIGTEALF
.
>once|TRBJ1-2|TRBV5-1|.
CASTPGSNAYGYTF
TGCGCCAGCACGCCAGGCTCGAACGCCTATGGCTACACCTTC
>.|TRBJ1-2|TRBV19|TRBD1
CASRGQGDFYGYTF
TGTGCCAGTAGGGGACAGGGGGATTTCTATGGCTACACCTTC
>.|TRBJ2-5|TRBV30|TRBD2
CAWSKGLAGGSETQYF
TGTGCCTGGAGTAAAGGACTAGCGGGAGGGTCAGAGACCCAGTACTTC
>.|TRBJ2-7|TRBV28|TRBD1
CASSRLGTVSSYEQYF
TGTGCCAGCAGTCGGCTAGGGACAGTTAGCTCCTACGAGCAGTACTTC
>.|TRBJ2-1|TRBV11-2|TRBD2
CATSGGEESNEQFF
TGTGCCACCAGCGGGGGGGAAGAATCCAATGAGCAGTTCTTC
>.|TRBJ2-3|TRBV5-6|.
CASSLGTGTDTQYF
TGTGCCAGCAGCTTGGGGACAGGCACAGATACGCAGTATTTT
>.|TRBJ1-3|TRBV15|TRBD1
CATQRDRGSGNTIYF
TGTGCCACTCAACGAGACAGGGGCTCTGGAAACACCATATATTTT
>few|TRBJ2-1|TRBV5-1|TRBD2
CASSFSGTGYNEQFF
TGCGCCAGCAGCTTTAGCGGGACTGGGTACAATGAGCAGTTCTTC